This paragraph reports one T cell receptor beta chain. This clonotype showed up just a few times. The target of this receptor is not known. No base quality information exists; no much larger clone differs at one position. This entry comes from a study of blood T cells in healthy people across ages (dated by TCRdb to 2013 to 2016). For context, the study as a whole: In model experiments, template switching captured roughly one uniquely barcoded TCR beta cDNA molecule for every two T cells. Using deep sequencing normalized with unique cDNA molecular identifiers, the study measured how TCR beta repertoire diversity changes with age. The donors were split into four age groups: young (average 16 years), middle-aged (nearly 40), aged (roughly 65) and long-lived (under 90). To avoid experimental bias, donors of different ages were spread randomly across the sequencing lanes. Two additional independent replicas of 1 million unique cDNA reads from the same blood draw were analyzed for two donors (one aged 18 to 29 and one aged 80 or older). Overall study results and their limits: Since profiling was done on bulk unsorted PBMCs, naive and antigen-experienced compartments could not be conclusively compared. Estimates of total diversity based on one million sequenced T cells were regarded as lower bounds and as underestimates. Observed TCR beta diversity per million T cells fell roughly linearly with age, and a significant reduction was already apparent by age roughly 40. Compared with the aged group, more naive CD4+ T cells, fewer expanded clones and increased TCR diversity were shown by the long-lived group, suggesting age selection. A strong correlation was found between observed TCR beta diversity and the percentage of naive T cells measured by flow cytometry. Donor CMV infection status was unknown, potentially confounding age-related changes in expanded clonotypes.

The approximately 41 donors, aged 6 to 90 years, were systemically healthy Caucasian individuals from Russia. Around 9.7 milliliters of peripheral blood were collected from each donor into EDTA-treated Vacutainer tubes. Ficoll-Paque density-gradient centrifugation was used to isolate PBMCs, with at least 6 million obtained per sample. Total RNA was extracted from PBMCs with Trizol reagent, with at least 5.5 micrograms obtained per sample. For every donor, an aliquot of PBMCs went through flow cytometry to measure the percentages of naive CD45RAhigh/CD27high T cells. In the germline V gene, CDR1 corresponds to SGHRS and CDR2 to YFSETQ. The CDR3 contains 16 residues, cysteine and phenylalanine counted. The read is trimmed to its CDR3 DNA, 48 bases read in frame from base 1. V lost 2 bases and J lost 5 bases; the stretch between them is 20 bases long. Libraries were prepared through 5' RACE. The sample was run on an Illumina HiSeq 2500. A second about 7 to 11 cycle PCR used a sample-barcoded 5' primer and a J-beta primer mix. Each TCR beta cDNA molecule received a unique molecular identifier from a template-switch 5' adaptor carrying 12 random nucleotides. Each sample yielded at least 3 million CDR3-containing paired-end reads. The Mint cDNA synthesis kit, primed by a TRBC-specific oligonucleotide, was used to synthesize first-strand cDNA from all RNA. After uracil-DNA glycosylase treatment, a first 18-cycle PCR used universal primers M1SS and BC2_uni_R on all cDNA. On the study's bioinformatics: For normalization, 1 million high-quality reads were randomly selected from each sample, with every read carrying a distinct molecular identifier. Reads sharing molecular identifiers were discarded rather than binned into consensus sequences. CDR3 identification, clonotype clustering and error correction used MiTCR with a Q25 quality threshold and the strictest error-elimination algorithm. A nonparametric unseen species model using Euler transformation provided a lower-bound estimate of total TCR beta diversity. TCRdb handled the public reads itself, with Q25 trimming in fastp and clone calling in MiXCR, and kept productive beta chains. Duplicate CDR3 protein sequences are folded into a single record with the most common DNA and genes. The V and J calls follow TCRdb's processing rather than the paper's. Recorded for this sample are roughly 720,000 distinct CDR3 sequences; about 53% of them occurred a single time. The top ten clonotypes cover 41% of the sample.

The sample taken for sequencing was blood. The clonotype originates from a man aged 80 or over in good health. This chain is built from TRBV5-1 and TRBJ2-7; the D gene could be TRBD1 or TRBD2, each one agreeing over 5 bases. The nucleotides are TGCGCCAGCAGCTTCGGTTTGAGGGGAGTGGACAACGAGCAGTACTTC. Translated, it gives CASSFGLRGVDNEQYF.